This passage covers 3 T cell receptor beta chains from one sample sequenced in a study of cytomegalovirus exposure and HLA in healthy donors. Primers for the PCR totalled 60 Vbeta and 13 Jbeta. Repertoires were generated with immunoSEQ multiplex PCR, while TCRdb's copy carries only in-frame clones and drops some. The table shows 140,000 to 150,000 clones, with 75% to 80% occurring only once. Sequencing used PBMCs. The receptor set was obtained from a young woman in good health and CMV-seronegative.

The CDR3 loop reads CASSPTGLAGSNEQYF. CDR3 bases: TGCGCCAGCAGCCCTACAGGACTAGCGGGCTCGAACGAGCAGTACTTC. This chain joins TRBV4-3 and TRBJ2-7; 11 positions match TRBD2. Trimming at V came to 4 bases and at J to 5 bases, leaving 10 bases not matched to a gene. Per germline, CDR1 LGHNA and CDR2 YSLEER. The CDR3 totals 16 residues.

The J gene is TRBJ2-3, the V gene TRBV10-3, with TRBD1 matching 7 bases. CDR3 length: 14 residues. Germline values: CDR1 ENHRY, CDR2 SYGVKD. V gave up 6 bases and J gave up 2 bases; unmatched junction bases: 5. The CDR3 region is CAIRRGTDTDTQYF. CDR3 nucleotides: TGTGCCATCAGAAGAGGGACAGACACAGATACGCAGTATTTT.

The J gene is TRBJ2-6, the V gene TRBV5-8, with TRBD1 matching 9 bases. Per germline, CDR1 SGHTS and CDR2 YDEGEE. The trim removed 2 bases at V and 4 bases at J, leaving 16 bases unmatched. The CDR3 runs 20 residues. The CDR3, as DNA: TGTGCCAGCAGCTTCCTACCGGGACAGGGAGTTTCTTTGGGGGCCAACGTCCTGACTTTC. As protein: CASSFLPGQGVSLGANVLTF.